Here is one TCR beta chain with its context. It lacks a known antigen. Qualities for individual bases were not recorded, and no much larger clone is one base off. The CDR3 goes from the cysteine to the phenylalanine over 14 residues. The CDR3 DNA has 42 bases and is translated from base 1. CDR1 and CDR2 are drawn from the germline V gene (reference sequence): MNHNY, SVGAGI. At the junction V is shortened by 6 bases and J by 0 bases, with 9 bases in between. The label giving this sample's treatment or condition can be read as: in vitro stimulation with specific CMV peptide epitopes to enrich CMV-specific T cells. These data originate in a study of T cell repertoires in cytomegalovirus infection (dated by TCRdb to 2018 to 2020). Concerning the study at large: Recently identified HLA-C-restricted CMV epitopes, whose presentation resists viral immunomodulation, were targeted by peptide stimulations together with well-studied HLA-B-restricted epitopes. Donor HLA type was relevant to the analysis, as public TCR beta signatures indicated carriage of CMV infection together with the matching HLA type.

Here is what the overall study found, with its caveats: Carriers of CMV infection plus the relevant HLA type were discriminated by the cumulative frequency of public TCR beta family members in the study cohort and in an independent approximately 400-donor cohort. The ex vivo response was dominated by HLA-C-restricted CMV-specific TCR beta clonotypes, and the single most frequent clonotype in two of eight donors was supplied by these HLA-C-restricted clonotypes.

The listed sequencing device is Illumina HiSeq 1500. TCRdb trimmed public reads at Q25 via fastp, called clones via MiXCR and kept in-frame beta chains. Rows are combined by CDR3 protein, so each entry shows the most common genes and DNA. The table for this sample lists tens of thousands of distinct CDR3 sequences; 35% to 45% of them were counted only once. The top ten hold roughly 93% of the sample. Recombination linked TRBV6-6 to TRBJ1-5; the D gene is possibly TRBD1, with 6 bases matching. This sequence was found in a human donor in good health (CMV status not recorded). Some clones in this sample may be carry-over from other donors' samples. Sequencing used CD8+ T cells from cultured PBMCs, obtained from culture after CMV antigen stimulation. The CDR3 region has the sequence CASRTGNSNQPQHF. At the DNA level, the sequence is TGTGCCAGCAGAACAGGGAATAGCAATCAGCCCCAGCATTTT.